Listed here are 9 T cell receptor beta chains from one sample, sequenced in a study of a mutant IDH1 vaccine in newly diagnosed glioma. Sample time point: week 35, safety follow-up. Each dose of the vaccine consisted of 300 ug of mutant IDH1 20-mer peptide, with topical imiquimod. These TCRs' antigens remain unknown. Using immunoSEQ multiplex PCR, the repertoire was profiled, and TCRdb retains in-frame clones only, with some absent. The table lists 40,000 to 45,000 clones, around 81% of them singletons. Sequences were derived from PBMCs, sampled from a glioma patient whose treatment included an IDH1 peptide vaccine. The receptors stem from a woman between 40 and 55 years old with glioma. Some clones in this sample may be carry-over from other donors' samples.

The CDR3 protein is CSAGRVNTEAFF. The CDR3 DNA sequence: TGCAGCGCCGGACGTGTGAACACTGAAGCTTTCTTT. This rearrangement joins TRBV29-1 to TRBJ1-1; D gene uncertain. The CDR3 has 12 residues. Between the trimmed V and J ends, which lost 7 bases and 0 bases, there was a span of 9 bases. The germline V gene has CDR1 SQVTM and CDR2 ANQGSEA.

CDR3 sequence (DNA): TGTGCCAGCTCGGCCGGGACAGCGAACACTGAAGCTTTCTTT. Translated, it gives CASSAGTANTEAFF. The rearrangement uses TRBV18 and TRBJ1-1; the match to TRBD1 covers 7 bases. Germline CDR1 reads KGHSH; CDR2 reads LQKENI. CDR3 length: 14 amino acids. The trim removed 6 bases at V and 1 base at J, leaving 5 bases unmatched.

The V and J genes are TRBV19 and TRBJ2-7; 8 bases map to TRBD2. The V segment lost 3 bases and the J segment 6 bases; nucleotides outside the gene matches: 19. The CDR3 is 18 amino acids. Per the germline V gene, CDR1 is LNHDA and CDR2 is SQIVND (reference sequence). The CDR3 DNA reads TGTGCCAGTAGTATTAGCGCGGGAGGCTCCCGGAGGATGGTCGAGCAGTACTTC. It translates to CASSISAGGSRRMVEQYF.

The CDR3 reads CASSQTRAGGLEQYF. The DNA of the CDR3 is TGCGCCAGCAGCCAAACGCGAGCGGGCGGGCTCGAGCAGTACTTC. The rearrangement uses TRBV4-3 and TRBJ2-7; possible D gene TRBD2, 6 bases. Germline CDR1 LGHNA, CDR2 YSLEER. Trimming removed 2 bases from V and 6 bases from J, with 17 bases in between. The CDR3 contains 15 residues.

The chain has TRBV6-6 and TRBJ1-2, with 9 bases matching TRBD1. The CDR3 spans 13 residues. Germline lookup yields CDR1 MNHNY and CDR2 SVGAGI (reference sequence). V dropped 7 bases and J dropped 6; count of bases not matched to a gene: 6. The chain's CDR3 is CASNRQGGDGYTF. Here the CDR3 DNA reads TGTGCCAGCAATCGACAGGGGGGAGATGGCTACACCTTC.

The chain uses TRBV19 and TRBJ2-7; tentative D call: TRBD1 (6 bases). The CDR3 loop spans 13 amino acids. Deletions cut 5 bases from V and 6 bases from J, with 14 bases between. Germline CDR1 and CDR2: LNHDA and SQIVND (reference sequence). The CDR3 reads CASSAVTGGEQYF. The CDR3 nucleotides are TGTGCCAGTAGTGCCGTGACAGGCGGCGAGCAGTACTTC.

The chain has TRBV5-1 and TRBJ1-3; 8 bases map to TRBD1. The CDR3 totals 17 residues. CDR1 and CDR2 (germline): SGHRS, YFSETQ. V lost 1 base to trimming and J lost 0 bases; unmatched junction nucleotides: 6. The CDR3 loop reads CASSLWTGSYSGNTIYF. The CDR3 DNA sequence: TGCGCCAGCAGCTTGTGGACAGGGAGCTACTCTGGAAACACCATATATTTT.

The J gene is TRBJ2-1, the V gene TRBV5-1; the match to TRBD2 covers 9 bases. CDR1 and CDR2 (germline): SGHRS, YFSETQ. V lost 2 bases, J lost 4 bases, and 7 bases stayed unmatched. The CDR3 length is 16 residues. CDR3 amino acids: CASSLTAGGPYNEQFF. The DNA for the CDR3 is TGCGCCAGCAGCTTAACTGCGGGAGGGCCATACAATGAGCAGTTCTTC.

This rearrangement joins TRBV7-6 to TRBJ2-6; the D gene is possibly TRBD2 (6 bases). V was pared by 3 bases and J by 2 bases, with 11 bases between. In germline, CDR1 is SGHVS, CDR2 FNYEAQ. The CDR3 is 16 residues long. The DNA of the CDR3 is TGTGCCAGCAGCTTGGGGCCGGGGGCTGGGGCCAACGTCCTGACTTTC. The encoded protein is CASSLGPGAGANVLTF.